This T cell receptor beta chain originates from a study of T cell repertoires in cytomegalovirus infection. Turning to the study itself: Carrying CMV and the relevant HLA type showed in public TCR beta signatures.

With 3 bases removed from V and 6 bases from J, the gap between germline ends came to 8 bases. This CDR3 is 13 amino acids long. CDR1 and CDR2 from the germline V gene are MGHRA and YSYEKL. Turning to this clonotype: What it recognizes is unknown.

TCRdb ran MiXCR on the reads and lists one entry per CDR3 protein. The repertoire holds just over 450,000 distinct CDR3 sequences, with about 44% as singletons. Sequencing was performed on cultured PBMCs, taken from culture after CMV antigen stimulation. The clonotype comes from a human donor in good health (CMV status not recorded). Some clones in this sample may be carry-over from other donors' samples. The chain links TRBV4-1 to TRBJ2-2; TRBD2 is a possible D gene (6 bases). CDR3 bases: TGCGCCAGCAGCCATCGGGACTCCGGGGAGCTGTTTTTT. This translates into CASSHRDSGELFF.